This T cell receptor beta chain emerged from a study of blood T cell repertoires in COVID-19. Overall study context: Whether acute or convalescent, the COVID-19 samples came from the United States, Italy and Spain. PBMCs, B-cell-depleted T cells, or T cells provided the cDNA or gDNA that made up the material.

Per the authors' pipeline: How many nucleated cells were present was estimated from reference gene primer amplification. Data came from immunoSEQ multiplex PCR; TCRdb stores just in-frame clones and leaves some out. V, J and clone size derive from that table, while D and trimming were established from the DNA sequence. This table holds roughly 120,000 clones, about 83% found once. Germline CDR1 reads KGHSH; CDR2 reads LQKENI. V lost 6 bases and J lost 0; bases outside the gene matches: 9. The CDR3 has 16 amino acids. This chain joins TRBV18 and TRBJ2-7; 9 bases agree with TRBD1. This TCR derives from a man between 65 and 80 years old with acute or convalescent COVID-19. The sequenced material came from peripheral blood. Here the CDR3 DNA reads TGTGCCAGCTCGCTAAACGACAGGGGGGTCTCCTACGAGCAGTACTTC. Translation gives CASSLNDRGVSYEQYF. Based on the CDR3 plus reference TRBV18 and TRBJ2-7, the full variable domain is NAGVMQNPRHLVRRRGQEARLRCSPMKGHSHVYWYRQLPEEGLKFMVYLQKENIIDESGMPKERFSAEFPKEGPSILRIQQVVRGDSAAYFCASSLNDRGVSYEQYFGPGTRLTVT.